One and the same sample provided the 9 T cell receptor beta chains below, sequenced in a study of control samples from healthy donors and cancer patients. Here immunoSEQ multiplex PCR was the method, and the copy in TCRdb shows in-frame clones only, minus some. The sample has 100,000 to 150,000 clones; less than 95% are singletons. The source material was blood. These receptors originate from a man younger than 35 in good health.

The rearrangement links TRBV7-9 to TRBJ1-2; D is possibly TRBD1 (5 bases). Germline CDR1 and CDR2: SEHNR and FQNEAQ (reference sequence). The length of the CDR3 is 14 residues. Trimming cost V 3 bases and J 4 bases, with 12 bases left between them. CDR3 amino acids: CASSFSSGPYGYTF. The CDR3 DNA is TGTGCCAGCAGCTTTAGTTCGGGGCCCTATGGCTACACCTTC.

V and J are TRBV11-2 and TRBJ2-7; no clear D. Germline loops: CDR1 SGHAT, CDR2 FQNNGV. The CDR3 has 12 residues. Trimming took off 3 bases at V and 7 bases at J, with 10 bases between the two ends. CDR3 sequence reads: CASSLSNFEQYF. CDR3 in DNA: TGTGCCAGCAGCTTGTCCAATTTTGAGCAGTACTTC. Full variable domain (remainder filled in from reference TRBV11-2 and TRBJ2-7): EAGVAQSPRYKIIEKRQSVAFWCNPISGHATLYWYQQILGQGPKLLIQFQNNGVVDDSQLPKDRFSAERLKGVDSTLKIQPAKLEDSAVYLCASSLSNFEQYFGPGTRLTVT.

The chain uses TRBV7-9 and TRBJ2-2; the D gene is possibly TRBD2 (5 bases). Between the trimmed V and J ends, which lost 1 base and 5 bases, there was a span of 11 bases. The CDR3 runs to 15 residues. Germline V gene sequence: CDR1 SEHNR, CDR2 FQNEAQ (reference sequence). For the CDR3, the DNA is TGTGCCAGCAGCTTAGAATCGGGGTTTACCGGGGAGCTGTTTTTT. It yields the protein CASSLESGFTGELFF.

The rearrangement uses TRBV3-1 (or the pseudogene TRBV3-2) and TRBJ1-2, with TRBD1 as a possible D gene (6 bases). Germline lookup yields CDR1 LGHDT and CDR2 YNNKEL (reference sequence). CDR3 length: 14 amino acids. Between the trimmed V and J ends, which lost 4 bases and 8 bases, there was a span of 17 bases. CDR3: CASSPKQGWRGYTF. For the CDR3, the DNA is TGTGCCAGCAGCCCGAAACAGGGATGGCGAGGCTACACCTTC.

The genes are TRBV19 and TRBJ1-1; D is ambiguous. The CDR3 loop spans 14 amino acids. Germline assignment: CDR1 LNHDA and CDR2 SQIVND (reference sequence). V lost 5 bases to trimming and J lost 14 bases, with 24 bases between them. The DNA of the CDR3 is TGTGCCAGTAGTCCCCGCGGGAACAAACACGCCAGGTTCTTT. Encoded protein: CASSPRGNKHARFF.

The chain links TRBV4-1 to TRBJ1-6; D remains unclear. This CDR3 contains 13 residues. In germline, CDR1 is MGHRA, CDR2 YSYEKL. Trimming left V 4 bases short and J 8 bases short, with 9 bases between. CDR3 protein: CASSPYGDSPLHF. CDR3 coding DNA: TGCGCCAGCAGCCCTTATGGTGATTCACCCCTCCACTTT.

DNA for the CDR3: TGTGCCAGCAGCCAATCAAGGACAGGGGGCCCCAATCAGCCCCAGCATTTT. Its translation is CASSQSRTGGPNQPQHF. The chain is built from TRBV4-2 and TRBJ1-5; TRBD1 agrees at 11 bases. In germline, CDR1 is LGHNA, CDR2 YNFKEQ. The CDR3 runs 17 residues. The V segment lost 2 bases and the J segment 3 bases; nucleotides outside the gene matches: 6.

The V and J genes are TRBV29-1 and TRBJ1-2, with TRBD1 matching over 7 bases. The CDR3 spans 14 residues. The V gene's germline CDR1 is SQVTM and CDR2 ANQGSEA. Germline trimming cut 4 bases from V and 8 bases from J; bases unmatched to any gene: 13. The CDR3 nucleotides are TGCAGCGTTGGAGTCGGGACAGTAGCCCGGGGCTACACCTTC. Translated: CSVGVGTVARGYTF.

The rearrangement uses TRBV6-1 and TRBJ1-4; D remains unclear. This CDR3 is 15 amino acids long. CDR1 is MNHNS and CDR2 is SASEGT in the germline V gene. V was clipped by 1 base and J by 5 bases, with 11 bases between them. In DNA form, the CDR3 reads TGTGCCAGCAGTGAAGTTCTGGGAGGAAATGAAAAACTGTTTTTT. Protein: CASSEVLGGNEKLFF.